Each of the 31 T cell receptor beta chains below was sequenced from the same sample in a study of glioma-infiltrating T cells. Using RNA template, CDR3s of TCR alpha and beta were amplified with iRepertoire arm-PCR. TCRdb redid the calling of the multiplex PCR reads with MiXCR, one entry per CDR3 protein. Among under 150,000 distinct CDR3 sequences listed, around 23% were seen once. The specimen sequenced was glioma tissue, nonneoplastic brain tissue, or PBMCs (not recorded which). All receptors come from a human donor with low-grade glioma or glioblastoma, undergoing nonglioma brain surgery, or in good health (not recorded which).

This clonotype appeared many times. The chain is built from TRBV20-1 and TRBJ2-3; weak D call: TRBD2 (6 bases). Trimming left V 0 bases short and J 1 base short, with 11 bases between. CDR3 length: 15 residues. CDR1 and CDR2 (germline): DFQATT, SNEGSKA (reference sequence). The CDR3 loop is CSARDLGEGTDTQYF. CDR3 DNA: TGCAGTGCTAGAGATCTGGGGGAGGGCACAGATACGCAGTATTTT.

This clonotype has a count of ten or more. This sequence joins TRBV20-1 and TRBJ1-6, with D possibly TRBD1 on 6 matching bases. This CDR3 is built from 13 residues. Trimming took 6 bases from V and 8 from J, leaving 14 bases between them. CDR1 DFQATT and CDR2 SNEGSKA come from the germline V gene (reference sequence). The CDR3 is CSAKTGADSPLHF. CDR3 bases: TGCAGTGCCAAGACGGGGGCTGATTCACCCCTCCACTTT.

Here the CDR3 DNA reads TGTGCCACCAGTGATCGACTAAACCAAGAGACCCAGTACTTC. The encoded protein is CATSDRLNQETQYF. The chain links TRBV24-1 to TRBJ2-5; TRBD2 is a possible D gene (5 bases). The CDR3 runs 14 residues. The germline gives CDR1 KGHDR, CDR2 SFDVKD. V was shortened by 3 bases and J by 0 bases, with 7 bases between the two germline ends.

This clonotype was found many times. This sequence joins TRBV6-1 and TRBJ1-5; D is possibly TRBD1 (6 bases). The CDR3 is 16 residues long. Trimming stripped 7 bases from V and 1 base from J, with 17 bases between. Germline lookup yields CDR1 MNHNS and CDR2 SASEGT. The CDR3 here is CASKAQGRESNQPQHF. The CDR3 DNA is TGTGCCAGCAAAGCACAGGGAAGGGAAAGCAATCAGCCCCAGCATTTT.

There are many counts of this clonotype. The rearrangement links TRBV27 to TRBJ2-5; weak D call: TRBD2 (5 bases). Germline V gives CDR1 MNHEY, CDR2 SMNVEV (reference sequence). Trimming took 7 bases from V and 4 from J, leaving 19 bases between them. The CDR3 is 15 amino acids. The DNA for the CDR3 is TGTGCCAGCACCACGACTACTAGTTGGGGAGAGACCCAGTACTTC. Protein sequence: CASTTTTSWGETQYF.

This clonotype was seen at least ten times. This rearrangement joins TRBV20-1 to TRBJ1-6; no clear D. Germline values: CDR1 DFQATT, CDR2 SNEGSKA (reference sequence). V was trimmed by 3 bases and J by 7 bases, leaving 7 bases between them. CDR3 length equals 12 residues. The CDR3 here is CSARDGNSPLHF. CDR3 in DNA: TGCAGTGCTAGGGACGGAAATTCACCCCTCCACTTT.

This chain joins TRBV14 and TRBJ1-1; D ambiguous. V was clipped by 0 bases and J by 2 bases, with 10 bases between them. Germline V CDR1 and CDR2: SGHDN, FVKESK. This CDR3 has 15 residues. In DNA form, the CDR3 reads TGTGCCAGCAGCCAAGAGTCCAACATAAACACTGAAGCTTTCTTT. It codes for CASSQESNINTEAFF.

This clonotype was detected ten times or more. The chain combines TRBV4-1 with TRBJ2-3; 7 bases agree with TRBD2. The CDR3 runs 15 residues. Germline V gene data show CDR1 as MGHRA and CDR2 as YSYEKL. After removal of 2 bases from V and 6 bases from J, the junction contained 8 bases not matched to a gene. This chain's CDR3 is CASSQPTSPIDTQYF. The CDR3, as DNA: TGCGCCAGCAGCCAACCGACTAGCCCGATCGATACGCAGTATTTT.

V gene TRBV9 combines with J gene TRBJ2-3, with D unresolved. Between the trimmed V and J ends, which lost 0 bases and 2 bases, there was a span of 4 bases. The CDR3 spans 13 residues. Germline CDR1 SGDLS, CDR2 YYNGEE. CDR3 loop: CASSVADTDTQYF. The DNA of the CDR3 is TGTGCCAGCAGCGTAGCTGACACAGATACGCAGTATTTT.

This clonotype turned up a few times. The rearrangement uses TRBV11-2 and TRBJ2-7; a possible D gene is TRBD2 (6 bases). The germline V gene encodes CDR1 SGHAT and CDR2 FQNNGV. This CDR3 has 13 residues. Trimming left V 5 bases short and J 6 bases short, with 14 bases between. The CDR3, as DNA: TGTGCCAGCAGCCCCGGGGGTGTGGGCGAGCAGTACGTC. Translated: CASSPGGVGEQYV.

Comments on this clonotype: Since a much larger clone is just one base distant, this may be a read error. The chain carries TRBV18 and TRBJ1-1; 10 positions agree with TRBD1. Germline V gives CDR1 KGHSH, CDR2 LQKENI. The CDR3 runs to 18 residues. CDR3 region: CASSPTDRGQAVNAEAFF. CDR3 DNA sequence: TGTGCCAGCTCCCCTACTGACAGGGGGCAGGCAGTGAACGCTGAAGCTTTCTTT. The full variable domain, its missing parts supplied by reference TRBV18 and TRBJ1-1, is NAGVMQNPRHLVRRRGQEARLRCSPMKGHSHVYWYRQLPEEGLKFMVYLQKENIIDESGMPKERFSAEFPKEGPSILRIQQVVRGDSAAYFCASSPTDRGQAVNAEAFFGQGTRLTVV.

This clonotype has a count of ten or more. V usage is TRBV7-6 and J usage is TRBJ2-3; 7 nucleotides match TRBD2. The germline V gene has CDR1 SGHVS and CDR2 FNYEAQ. There are 16 residues in the CDR3. Germline trimming cut 5 bases from V and 5 bases from J; bases unmatched to any gene: 13. The CDR3 loop reads CASSPRVAGPGDTQYF. CDR3 nucleotides: TGTGCCAGCAGCCCCCGGGTAGCGGGCCCCGGAGATACGCAGTATTTT. Full variable domain (rest looked up from reference TRBV7-6 and TRBJ2-3): GAGVSQSPRYKVTKRGQDVALRCDPISGHVSLYWYRQALGQGPEFLTYFNYEAQQDKSGLPNDRFSAERPEGSISTLTIQRTEQRDSAMYRCASSPRVAGPGDTQYFGPGTRLTVL.

J is TRBJ2-1 and V is TRBV2, with a possible D match to TRBD2 (5 bases). This CDR3 spans 14 amino acids. V lost 4 bases, J lost 3 bases, and 10 bases lay in between. Germline values: CDR1 SNHLY, CDR2 FYNNEI. CDR3 DNA sequence: TGTGCCAGCAGTGCCTGGGAGATCTACAATGAGCAGTTCTTC. Amino acids: CASSAWEIYNEQFF.

The rearrangement joins TRBV28 to TRBJ1-2; D call uncertain. CDR1 is MDHEN, CDR2 SYDVKM, per germline. The CDR3 loop spans 13 amino acids. Between the trimmed V and J ends, which lost 2 bases and 8 bases, there was a span of 12 bases. CDR3 coding DNA: TGTGCCAGCAGTTTAGGGCAGGAGGTCGGCTACACCTTC. Its protein product is CASSLGQEVGYTF.

The rearrangement joins TRBV3-1 to TRBJ1-1; 8 bases agree with TRBD1. CDR1 is LGHDT, CDR2 YNNKEL, per germline (reference sequence). The trim removed 4 bases at V and 0 bases at J, leaving 1 base unmatched. This CDR3 has 14 residues. The CDR3 nucleotides are TGTGCCAGCAGCCCACAGGGGGTGAACACTGAAGCTTTCTTT. This codes for CASSPQGVNTEAFF.

On this clonotype: This may come from a read error, since a much larger clone is one base off. The chain employs TRBV28 and TRBJ2-5; maybe TRBD2 (6 bases). Germline CDR1 reads MDHEN; CDR2 reads SYDVKM. This CDR3 contains 15 residues. This CDR3 reads CAGSYAGSLQETQYF. For the CDR3, the DNA is TGTGCCGGCAGTTACGCGGGGTCTTTACAAGAGACCCAGTACTTC.

This clonotype was observed a handful of times. The gene calls are TRBV24-1 and TRBJ1-6, with unresolved D. Germline V CDR1 and CDR2: KGHDR, SFDVKD. V was cut by 1 base and J by 4 bases, with 7 bases left in between. The CDR3 has 15 amino acids. In DNA, the CDR3 is TGTGCCACCAGTGATTTATACAGTTATAATTCACCCCTCCACTTT. This codes for CATSDLYSYNSPLHF.

This clonotype was observed many times. V and J are TRBV27 and TRBJ2-3; possible D gene TRBD2, 5 bases. The CDR3 loop spans 16 amino acids. Looked up from germline, CDR1 is MNHEY and CDR2 is SMNVEV (reference sequence). V lost 2 bases, J lost 5 bases, and 17 bases lay in between. CDR3 nucleotide sequence: TGTGCCAGCAGTTTAAGGCCGGTCAGAGAGGGAGATACGCAGTATTTT. As protein: CASSLRPVREGDTQYF.

At least ten counts were recorded for this clonotype. V usage is TRBV20-1 and J usage is TRBJ2-6; D call uncertain. The germline V gene encodes CDR1 DFQATT and CDR2 SNEGSKA (reference sequence). Trimming left V 6 bases short and J 2 bases short, with 14 bases between. This CDR3 contains 15 residues. CDR3 bases: TGCAGTGCGCCGGATCCCCGCCCTGGGGCCAACGTCCTGACTTTC. Translated, it gives CSAPDPRPGANVLTF.

The chain uses TRBV20-1 and TRBJ2-5; TRBD2 matches at 8 bases. V was clipped by 5 bases and J by 2 bases; unmatched bases: 10. Germline V gives CDR1 DFQATT, CDR2 SNEGSKA (reference sequence). This CDR3 contains 15 residues. The CDR3, as DNA: TGCAGTGCTCCTAAGCGGCGGGGGGTACAAGAGACCCAGTACTTC. This encodes CSAPKRRGVQETQYF.

In this sample, this clonotype turned up many times. This rearrangement joins TRBV7-3 to TRBJ2-1; D is possibly TRBD1 or TRBD2 (7 bases each). From germline, CDR1 is SGHTA and CDR2 FQGTGA. The V end lost 5 bases, the J end lost 5 bases, and 16 bases lay between the germline ends. The CDR3 is 15 amino acids. The CDR3 protein is CASSPVGGTDNEQFF. The CDR3 nucleotides are TGTGCCAGCAGCCCAGTCGGGGGGACAGACAATGAGCAGTTCTTC.

This clonotype has a handful of counts. This chain uses TRBV19 with TRBJ2-6; TRBD2 matches at 7 bases. Germline values: CDR1 LNHDA, CDR2 SQIVND (reference sequence). The length of the CDR3 is 15 residues. V shed 7 bases, J shed 4 bases, and the junction held 7 bases outside the gene matches. Here the CDR3 DNA reads TGTGCCAGTACCCTTGCGGGGGACGGGGCCAACGTCCTGACTTTC. This encodes CASTLAGDGANVLTF.

This clonotype was detected a few times. This chain joins TRBV20-1 and TRBJ2-1; D might be TRBD2 (6 bases). CDR1 is DFQATT and CDR2 is SNEGSKA in the germline V gene (reference sequence). The CDR3 loop spans 14 amino acids. V was cut by 5 bases and J by 2 bases, with 13 bases left in between. Written as DNA, the CDR3 is TGCAGTGCTTGGAGGGCGGGACCCTACAATGAGCAGTTCTTC. Translating gives CSAWRAGPYNEQFF.

This clonotype has just a few counts. The chain uses TRBV27 and TRBJ2-6; 10 positions agree with TRBD1. The CDR3 extends over 16 amino acids. The V gene end was trimmed by 8 bases and the J gene end by 2 bases; junction bases not matched to a gene: 6. Germline lookup yields CDR1 MNHEY and CDR2 SMNVEV (reference sequence). CDR3 residues: CASGDRGSAGANVLTF. CDR3 DNA sequence: TGTGCCAGCGGGGACAGGGGATCTGCTGGGGCCAACGTCCTGACTTTC.

This clonotype was seen repeatedly, ten times or more. The chain uses TRBV4-1 and TRBJ2-5; D is uncertain. The CDR3 is 14 residues long. Germline CDR1 MGHRA, CDR2 YSYEKL. Between the trimmed V and J ends, which lost 1 base and 5 bases, there was a span of 11 bases. Here the CDR3 reads CASSQVTARETQYF. The CDR3 DNA reads TGCGCCAGCAGCCAAGTCACGGCTCGGGAGACCCAGTACTTC.

This clonotype has just a few counts. The chain has TRBV4-1 and TRBJ2-2, with D perhaps TRBD1 (5 bases). The CDR3 runs 12 residues. V shed 4 bases and J shed 13 bases, with 13 bases lying between them. The V gene's germline CDR1 is MGHRA and CDR2 YSYEKL. The CDR3 DNA reads as TGCGCCAGCAGCCCTCAGGGCACGGTGCTGTTTTTT. This sequence encodes CASSPQGTVLFF.

There are a few counts of this clonotype. This sequence joins TRBV3-1 and TRBJ2-7; either TRBD1 or TRBD2 may fit D (5 bases each). CDR3 length equals 16 residues. The germline V and J ends were trimmed by 7 bases and 2 bases, with 21 bases remaining between them. Germline values: CDR1 LGHDT, CDR2 YNNKEL (reference sequence). CDR3 in DNA: TGTGCCAGCACCGAGGAGGTGAGCAGGGTCCCCTACGAGCAGTACGTC. It specifies CASTEEVSRVPYEQYV.

This clonotype has at least ten counts. The CDR3 nucleotides read TGTGCCACCAGCAGGTTCGAAGGCGCAGAGACCCAGTACTTC. Translated: CATSRFEGAETQYF. The chain couples TRBV15 to TRBJ2-5; D gene ambiguous. Germline CDR1 reads LNHNV; CDR2 reads YYDKDF (reference sequence). Trimming cost V 3 bases and J 4 bases, with 12 bases left between them. This CDR3 has 14 residues.

The V call is TRBV11-1, the J call TRBJ2-5; D is uncertain. CDR1 is SGHAT and CDR2 is FQDESV in the germline V gene (reference sequence). The CDR3 is 15 residues long. V gave up 1 base and J gave up 6 bases, with 15 bases separating them. The DNA for the CDR3 is TGTGCCAGCAGCTTAGGAGGAGAAGGTGGGCAGACCCAGTACTTC. It specifies CASSLGGEGGQTQYF. Complete variable domain (other parts from reference TRBV11-1 and TRBJ2-5): EAEVAQSPRYKITEKSQAVAFWCDPISGHATLYWYRQILGQGPELLVQFQDESVVDDSQLPKDRFSAERLKGVDSTLKIQPAELGDSAMYLCASSLGGEGGQTQYFGPGTRLLVL.

The table lists this clonotype with many counts. The chain is built from TRBV2 and TRBJ1-1; 7 bases fit TRBD1. The CDR3 runs to 14 residues. Germline CDR1 and CDR2: SNHLY and FYNNEI. After removal of 4 bases from V and 4 bases from J, the junction contained 6 bases not matched to a gene. The CDR3 DNA sequence: TGTGCCAGCAGTGGGACAGGAGTGGGCACTGAAGCTTTCTTT. Encoded protein: CASSGTGVGTEAFF.

This clonotype came up a few times. This chain connects TRBV2 to TRBJ2-5; maybe TRBD2 (5 bases). Germline CDR1 reads SNHLY; CDR2 reads FYNNEI. CDR3 size: 12 residues. V lost 6 bases and J 3 bases, leaving 8 bases between the germline ends. The CDR3 here is CASSVGEETQYF. In nucleotides, the CDR3 is TGTGCCAGCAGCGTCGGGGAAGAGACCCAGTACTTC. The entire variable domain, with the rest obtained from reference TRBV2 and TRBJ2-5, is as follows: EPEVTQTPSHQVTQMGQEVILRCVPISNHLYFYWYRQILGQKVEFLVSFYNNEISEKSEIFDDQFSVERPDGSNFTLKIRSTKLEDSAMYFCASSVGEETQYFGPGTRLLVL.